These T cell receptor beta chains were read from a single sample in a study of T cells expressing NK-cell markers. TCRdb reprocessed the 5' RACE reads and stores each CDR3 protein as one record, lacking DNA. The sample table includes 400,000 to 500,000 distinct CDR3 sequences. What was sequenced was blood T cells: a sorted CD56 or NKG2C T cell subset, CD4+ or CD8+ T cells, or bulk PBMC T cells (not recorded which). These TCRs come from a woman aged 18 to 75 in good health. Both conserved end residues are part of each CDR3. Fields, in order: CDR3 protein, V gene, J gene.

CDR3 protein: CASSIEHLNREDSYNEQFF; V gene: TRBV4-2; J gene: TRBJ2-1
CDR3 protein: CATLDRATDEQYF; V gene: TRBV6-1; J gene: TRBJ2-7
CDR3 protein: CASSLVGQVSSYNEQFF; V gene: TRBV7-2; J gene: TRBJ2-1
CDR3 protein: CASSLGSGLAGGPYTGELFF; V gene: TRBV13; J gene: TRBJ2-2
CDR3 protein: CASSLLGLSNQPQHF; V gene: TRBV27; J gene: TRBJ1-5
CDR3 protein: CATFLGGLGLGYTF; V gene: TRBV12-3/TRBV12-4; J gene: TRBJ1-2
CDR3 protein: CASSPRQPNQPQHF; V gene: TRBV12-3/TRBV12-4; J gene: TRBJ1-5
CDR3 protein: CASSPRRGTSATYEQYF; V gene: TRBV5-1; J gene: TRBJ2-7
CDR3 protein: CASSWSQGAGNSPLHF; V gene: TRBV27; J gene: TRBJ1-6
CDR3 protein: CASSGGNSGANVLTF; V gene: TRBV2; J gene: TRBJ2-6
CDR3 protein: CASSFERVWGHNEQFF; V gene: TRBV5-1; J gene: TRBJ2-1
CDR3 protein: CASTSGTLGGTEAFF; V gene: TRBV6-5; J gene: TRBJ1-1
CDR3 protein: CASSYSEKYGYTF; V gene: TRBV6-5; J gene: TRBJ1-2
CDR3 protein: CASSPNRGNEQFF; V gene: TRBV18; J gene: TRBJ2-1
CDR3 protein: CASSPRAFDEQFF; V gene: TRBV18; J gene: TRBJ2-1
CDR3 protein: CASLESSGTGELFF; V gene: TRBV7-6; J gene: TRBJ2-2
CDR3 protein: CASSGHNTGELFF; V gene: TRBV9; J gene: TRBJ2-2
CDR3 protein: CASSLDSDGYF; V gene: TRBV11-2; J gene: TRBJ2-7
CDR3 protein: CASSYGTGLAVTDTQYF; V gene: TRBV6-5; J gene: TRBJ2-3
CDR3 protein: CASSYSIVEGSYEQYF; V gene: TRBV6-2/TRBV6-3; J gene: TRBJ2-7
CDR3 protein: CASSYGQGVLNYGYTF; V gene: TRBV6-5; J gene: TRBJ1-2
CDR3 protein: CSVEGDRGNYGYTF; V gene: TRBV29-1; J gene: TRBJ1-2
CDR3 protein: CASSSDYLETQYF; V gene: TRBV6-2/TRBV6-3; J gene: TRBJ2-5
CDR3 protein: CASSQDSTSGVAQYF; V gene: TRBV4-3; J gene: TRBJ2-3
CDR3 protein: CASSSGGTGANVLTF; V gene: TRBV5-1; J gene: TRBJ2-6
CDR3 protein: CASSLGGSDTQYF; V gene: TRBV5-1; J gene: TRBJ2-3
CDR3 protein: CASSLSGNDNEQFF; V gene: TRBV4-3; J gene: TRBJ2-1
CDR3 protein: CASSWEEGAKNIQYF; V gene: TRBV5-1; J gene: TRBJ2-4
CDR3 protein: CASSRLRDRVMNTEAFF; V gene: TRBV7-9; J gene: TRBJ1-1
CDR3 protein: CASIEAHRSNSNQPQHF; V gene: TRBV28; J gene: TRBJ1-5
CDR3 protein: CASSLSGLGGYGNIQYF; V gene: TRBV27; J gene: TRBJ2-4
CDR3 protein: CSVVSAGADTQYF; V gene: TRBV29-1; J gene: TRBJ2-3
CDR3 protein: CASWVAGTYEQYF; V gene: TRBV27; J gene: TRBJ2-7
CDR3 protein: CASSTGYEQYF; V gene: TRBV27; J gene: TRBJ2-7
CDR3 protein: CASSDIGLLDNEQFF; V gene: TRBV7-9; J gene: TRBJ2-1
CDR3 protein: CASTITGPNQPQHF; V gene: TRBV19; J gene: TRBJ1-5
CDR3 protein: CASVALPEGQPQHF; V gene: TRBV27; J gene: TRBJ1-5
CDR3 protein: CASSLLGPLGNEQFF; V gene: TRBV3-1; J gene: TRBJ2-1
CDR3 protein: CASEGGNYGYTF; V gene: TRBV19; J gene: TRBJ1-2
CDR3 protein: CASRGRSYEQYF; V gene: TRBV28; J gene: TRBJ2-7
CDR3 protein: CASTRRRGRTEAFF; V gene: TRBV28; J gene: TRBJ1-1
CDR3 protein: CASSVTGVPNQPQHF; V gene: TRBV19; J gene: TRBJ1-5